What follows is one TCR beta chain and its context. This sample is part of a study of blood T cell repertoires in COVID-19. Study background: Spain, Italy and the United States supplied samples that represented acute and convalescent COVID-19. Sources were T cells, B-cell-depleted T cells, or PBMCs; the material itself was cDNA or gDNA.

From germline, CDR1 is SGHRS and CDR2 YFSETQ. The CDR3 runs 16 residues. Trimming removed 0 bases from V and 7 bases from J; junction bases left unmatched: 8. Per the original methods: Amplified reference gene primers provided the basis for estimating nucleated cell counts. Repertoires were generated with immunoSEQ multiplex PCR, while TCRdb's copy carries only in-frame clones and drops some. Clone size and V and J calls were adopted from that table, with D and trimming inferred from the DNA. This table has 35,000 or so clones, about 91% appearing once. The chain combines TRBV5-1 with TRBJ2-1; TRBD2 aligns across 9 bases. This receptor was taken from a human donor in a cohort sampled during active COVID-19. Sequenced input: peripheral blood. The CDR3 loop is CASSLEASGNRNEQFF. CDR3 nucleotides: TGCGCCAGCAGCTTGGAGGCTAGCGGGAATCGAAATGAGCAGTTCTTC.